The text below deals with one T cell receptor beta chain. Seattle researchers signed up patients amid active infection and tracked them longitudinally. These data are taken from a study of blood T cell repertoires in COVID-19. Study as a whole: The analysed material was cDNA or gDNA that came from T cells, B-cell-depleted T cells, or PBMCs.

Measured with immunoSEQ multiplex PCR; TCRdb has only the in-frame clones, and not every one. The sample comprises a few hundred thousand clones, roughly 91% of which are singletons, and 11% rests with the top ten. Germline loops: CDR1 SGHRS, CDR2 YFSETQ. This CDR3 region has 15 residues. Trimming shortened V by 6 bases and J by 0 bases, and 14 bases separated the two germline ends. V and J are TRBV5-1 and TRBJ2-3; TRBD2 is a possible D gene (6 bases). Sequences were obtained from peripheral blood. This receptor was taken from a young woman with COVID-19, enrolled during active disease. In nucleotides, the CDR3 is TGCGCCAGCACGCGCGGCGGGGCTAGCACAGATACGCAGTATTTT. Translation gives CASTRGGASTDTQYF.